The clone carrying this TCR beta chain came up many times. Its specificity is unknown. The data stem from a study of response to subunit inactivated influenza vaccine. Study observations and caveats: The authors suggested that few new T cells are recruited per seasonal influenza vaccination.

J was trimmed by 3 bases and V by 6 bases; bases with no gene match: 5. The germline gives CDR1 MDHEN, CDR2 SYDVKM. The CDR3 loop spans 13 amino acids. MiXCR was run by TCRdb on the RT-PCR reads, yielding one entry per CDR3 protein. The sample includes 650,000 to 850,000 distinct CDR3 sequences, 11% to 15% of them seen just once. Here the sequenced sample was PBMCs from blood, taken less than 15 days before vaccination. J is TRBJ2-7 and V is TRBV28; 7 bases align to TRBD1. This clonotype was sampled from a middle-aged man who received an inactivated influenza vaccine. DNA of the CDR3: TGTGCCAGCAGAACTCACAGGGGCTACGAGCAGTACTTC. Its translation is CASRTHRGYEQYF. Full variable domain (rest looked up from reference TRBV28 and TRBJ2-7): DVKVTQSSRYLVKRTGEKVFLECVQDMDHENMFWYRQDPGLGLRLIYFSYDVKMKEKGDIPEGYSVSREKKERFSLILESASTNQTSMYLCASRTHRGYEQYFGPGTRLTVT.